The TCR beta chain described here comes from a study of blood T cell repertoires in COVID-19. Assay: immunoSEQ multiplex PCR; the TCRdb copy retains only in-frame clones and omits some. Here the sample spans about 150,000 clones, roughly 87% being singletons. This clonotype was sampled from a human donor in a cohort sampled during active COVID-19. What was sequenced was peripheral blood.

The CDR3 protein is CASSVGARGNEQFF. CDR3 DNA: TGTGCCAGCAGCGTAGGTGCCAGGGGCAATGAGCAGTTCTTC. The rearrangement links TRBV9 to TRBJ2-1; D might be TRBD1 (6 bases). This CDR3 contains 14 residues. V dropped 0 bases and J dropped 6 bases, with 10 bases sitting between them. The germline gives CDR1 SGDLS, CDR2 YYNGEE.